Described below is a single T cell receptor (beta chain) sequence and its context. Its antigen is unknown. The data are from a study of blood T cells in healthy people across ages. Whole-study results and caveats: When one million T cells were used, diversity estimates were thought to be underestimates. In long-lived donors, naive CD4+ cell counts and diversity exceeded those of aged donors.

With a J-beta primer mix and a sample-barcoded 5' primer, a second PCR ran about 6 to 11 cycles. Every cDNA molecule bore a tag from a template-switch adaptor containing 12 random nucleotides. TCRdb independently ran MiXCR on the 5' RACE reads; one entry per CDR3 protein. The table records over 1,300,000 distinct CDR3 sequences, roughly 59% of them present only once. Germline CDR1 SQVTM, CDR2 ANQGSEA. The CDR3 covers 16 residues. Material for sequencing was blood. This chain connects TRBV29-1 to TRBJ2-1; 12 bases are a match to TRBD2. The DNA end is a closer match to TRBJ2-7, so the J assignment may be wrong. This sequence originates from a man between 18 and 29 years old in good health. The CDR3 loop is CSVEGLAGDSYNEQYF. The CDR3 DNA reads TGCAGCGTTGAAGGACTAGCGGGAGACTCCTACAATGAGCAGTACTTC.